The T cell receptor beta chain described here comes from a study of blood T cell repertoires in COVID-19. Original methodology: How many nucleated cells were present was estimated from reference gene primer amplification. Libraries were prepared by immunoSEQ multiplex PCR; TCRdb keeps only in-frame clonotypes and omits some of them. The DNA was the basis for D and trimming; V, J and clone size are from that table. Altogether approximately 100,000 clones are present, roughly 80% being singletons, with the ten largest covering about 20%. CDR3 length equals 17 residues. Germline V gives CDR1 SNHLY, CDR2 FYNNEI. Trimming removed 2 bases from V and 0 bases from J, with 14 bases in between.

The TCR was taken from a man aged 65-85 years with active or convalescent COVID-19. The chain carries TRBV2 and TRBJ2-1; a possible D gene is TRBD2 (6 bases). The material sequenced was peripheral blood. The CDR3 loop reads CASSETSPKSSYNEQFF. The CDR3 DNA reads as TGTGCCAGCAGTGAAACTAGCCCAAAGAGCTCCTACAATGAGCAGTTCTTC.